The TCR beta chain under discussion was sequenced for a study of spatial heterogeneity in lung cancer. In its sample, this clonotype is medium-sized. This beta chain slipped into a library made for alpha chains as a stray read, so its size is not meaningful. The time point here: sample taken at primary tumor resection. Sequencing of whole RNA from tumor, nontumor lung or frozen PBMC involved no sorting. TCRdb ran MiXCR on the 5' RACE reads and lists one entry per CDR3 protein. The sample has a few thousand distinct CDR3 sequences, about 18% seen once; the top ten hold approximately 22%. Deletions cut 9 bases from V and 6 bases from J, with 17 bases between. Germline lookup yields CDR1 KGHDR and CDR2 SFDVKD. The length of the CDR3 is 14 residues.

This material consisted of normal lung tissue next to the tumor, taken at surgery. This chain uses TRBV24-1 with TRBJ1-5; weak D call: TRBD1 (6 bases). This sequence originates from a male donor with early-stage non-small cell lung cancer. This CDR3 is CATAEGRGTQPQHF. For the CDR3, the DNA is TGTGCCACCGCGGAAGGGAGGGGGACTCAGCCCCAGCATTTT.